This T cell receptor (beta chain) comes out of a study of cytomegalovirus exposure and HLA in healthy donors. This PCR relied on a set of 60 Vbeta primers and 13 Jbeta primers. Method: immunoSEQ multiplex PCR; TCRdb's copy keeps in-frame clones and lacks some. The data show 45,000 to 60,000 clones, around 66% seen once. This CDR3 region has 16 residues. Germline V CDR1 and CDR2: MNHNS, SASEGT. Trimming left V 2 bases short and J 9 bases short, with 17 bases between. The sample taken for sequencing was PBMCs. The genes are TRBV6-1 and TRBJ1-6; TRBD1 might be the D (5 bases). The source is a young man in good health and CMV-seronegative. This CDR3 reads CASSETYPGGSSPLHF. The CDR3 DNA reads as TGTGCCAGCAGTGAAACGTACCCCGGGGGATCTTCACCCCTCCACTTT.